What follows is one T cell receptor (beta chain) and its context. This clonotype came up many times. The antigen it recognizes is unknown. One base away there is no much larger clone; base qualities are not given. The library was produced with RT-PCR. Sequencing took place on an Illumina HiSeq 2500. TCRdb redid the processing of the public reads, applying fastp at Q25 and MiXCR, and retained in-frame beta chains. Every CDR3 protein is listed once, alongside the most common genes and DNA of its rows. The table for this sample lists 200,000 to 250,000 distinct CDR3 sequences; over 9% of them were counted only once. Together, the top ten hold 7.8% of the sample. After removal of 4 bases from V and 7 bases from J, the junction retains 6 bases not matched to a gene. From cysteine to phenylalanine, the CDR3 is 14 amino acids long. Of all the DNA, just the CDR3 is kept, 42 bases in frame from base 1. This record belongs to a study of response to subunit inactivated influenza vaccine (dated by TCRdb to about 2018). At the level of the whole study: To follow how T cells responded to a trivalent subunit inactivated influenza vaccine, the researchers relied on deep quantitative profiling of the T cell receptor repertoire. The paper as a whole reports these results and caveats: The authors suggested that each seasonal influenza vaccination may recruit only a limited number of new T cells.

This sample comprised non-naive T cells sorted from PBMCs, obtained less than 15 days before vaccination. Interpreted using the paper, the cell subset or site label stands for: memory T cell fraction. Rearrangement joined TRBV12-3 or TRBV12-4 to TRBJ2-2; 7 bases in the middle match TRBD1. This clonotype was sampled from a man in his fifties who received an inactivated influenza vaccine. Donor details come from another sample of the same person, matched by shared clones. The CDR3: CASSSRDRVGELFF. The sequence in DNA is TGTGCCAGCAGTTCCCGGGACAGAGTCGGGGAGCTGTTTTTT.